These T cell receptor beta chains were read from a single sample in a study of post-analysis software for immune sequencing data. MiXCR was run by TCRdb on the PCR reads, yielding one entry per CDR3 protein. The sample lists roughly 600,000 distinct CDR3 sequences, about 44% occurring once. The specimen sequenced was blood. Receptor source: a girl aged 5 to 17 with multiple sclerosis. Each CDR3 is given with its conserved first and last residue. D genes are given only for firm matches. Some rows mark clone size as missing; the rest say once, few, many or name a class of expanded clone.

D	size	J	V	DNA	CDR3
TRBD1	-	TRBJ1-1	TRBV6-1	TGTGCCAGCAGTACGGGACAGGGGGCCCAAACTGAAGCTTTCTTT	CASSTGQGAQTEAFF
-	-	TRBJ2-5	TRBV14	TGTGCCAGCAGCCAAGTCCTTTTAGAAGAGACCCAGTACTTC	CASSQVLLEETQYF
-	-	TRBJ1-2	TRBV20-1	TGCAGTGCTAGAGATCGGGCGGGCTATGGCTACACCTTC	CSARDRAGYGYTF
-	few	TRBJ2-7	TRBV20-1	TGCAGTGCTAGGTTGGTCGGCGAGCAGTACTTC	CSARLVGEQYF
TRBD2	few	TRBJ2-3	TRBV20-1	TGCAGTGCTAGAGATAGCGGGGGAATCACAGATACGCAGTATTTT	CSARDSGGITDTQYF
TRBD1	-	TRBJ2-7	TRBV4-2	TGTGCCAGCAGCCAAGATTCCGGGGACAGGGGTTACGAGCAGTACTTC	CASSQDSGDRGYEQYF
-	-	TRBJ2-5	TRBV7-9	TGTACCAGCAGCCCGGGGTTCGACCAGGAGAGGGAGGCCCAGTACTTC	CTSSPGFDQEREAQYF
TRBD1	once	TRBJ2-7	TRBV30	TGTGCCTGGAGCACGACAGGGTCAATCTACGAGCAGTACTTC	CAWSTTGSIYEQYF
-	-	TRBJ2-3	TRBV7-2	TGTGCCAGCAGCTTAGCGGCAGACACAGATACGCAGTATTTT	CASSLAADTDTQYF
-	few	TRBJ2-7	TRBV12-3/TRBV12-4	TGTGCCAGCAGTTTAGAGGGAGGCTTGGGCGAGCAGTACTTC	CASSLEGGLGEQYF
-	-	TRBJ2-5	TRBV29-1	TGCAGCGTTGAGGGTTACCAAGAGACCCAGTACTTC	CSVEGYQETQYF
-	few	TRBJ2-4	TRBV4-2	TGTGCCAGCAGCCAAGGGGAAGACGGGACGCCGGCTCGTAACATTCAGTACTTC	CASSQGEDGTPARNIQYF
-	-	TRBJ2-2	TRBV5-1	TGCGCCAGCAGCGGGGCTAACACCGGGGAGCTGTTTTTT	CASSGANTGELFF
TRBD2	-	TRBJ2-3	TRBV5-1	TGCGCCAGCAGCTTGGAAGCGGGAGTAAATACGCAGTATTTT	CASSLEAGVNTQYF
-	few	TRBJ2-1	TRBV9	TGTGCCAGCAGCCTAACTTTAGACAGCAACAATGAGCAGTTCTTC	CASSLTLDSNNEQFF
-	few	TRBJ1-1	TRBV20-1	TGCAGTGCGGACCAGGGACCATCGAACACTGAAGCTTTCTTT	CSADQGPSNTEAFF
-	few	TRBJ1-2	TRBV29-1	TGCAGCGTTGAACCCCCAGGAGTTTATGGCTACACCTTC	CSVEPPGVYGYTF
-	many	TRBJ2-7	TRBV10-3	TGTGCCATCAGTGAGTCGTACAATGAGCAGTACTTC	CAISESYNEQYF
-	few	TRBJ2-7	TRBV27	TGTGCCAGCAGTTGGCAGGGACGCTACGAGCAGTACTTC	CASSWQGRYEQYF
TRBD1	once	TRBJ1-1	TRBV4-1	TGCGCCAGCAGCCAAGATCAATTCGACAGGGGACTTAACACTGAAGCTTTCTTT	CASSQDQFDRGLNTEAFF
TRBD1	few	TRBJ2-5	TRBV5-1	TGCGCCAGCAGCTTATCCGGGACAGGGTCCGAGACCCAGTACTTC	CASSLSGTGSETQYF
-	-	TRBJ2-7	TRBV5-4	TGTGCCAGCACCAGGGTGGGGCAGGATGAGCAGTACTTC	CASTRVGQDEQYF
TRBD1	few	TRBJ2-5	TRBV5-1	TGTGCCAGCAGCCTTGGGACAGAAGAGACCCAGTACTTC	CASSLGTEETQYF
TRBD1	-	TRBJ2-4	TRBV5-5	TGTGCCAGCAGCTTGGCCGGGACAGTGAAAAACATTCAGTACTTC	CASSLAGTVKNIQYF
-	-	TRBJ2-1	TRBV29-1	TGCAGCGCGGGTCGGGGCAATGAGCAGTTCTTC	CSAGRGNEQFF
-	few	TRBJ2-1	TRBV12-3/TRBV12-4	TGTGCCAGCAGTTTCGGAAGGGATGAGCAGTTCTTC	CASSFGRDEQFF
-	few	TRBJ2-5	TRBV9	TGTGCCAGCAGCGCCTATACAGGTTCCCAAGAGACCCAGTACTTC	CASSAYTGSQETQYF
-	-	TRBJ2-1	TRBV7-9	TGTGCCAGCAGAGTCCTGGATGAGCAGTTCTTC	CASRVLDEQFF
TRBD1	many	TRBJ2-7	TRBV4-1	TGCGCCAGCAGTTGGACAGGGGACGAGCAGTACTTC	CASSWTGDEQYF